The clone carrying this T cell receptor (beta chain) was found a few times. Its specificity is not known. The data derive from a study of T cells in Graves' hyperthyroidism and ophthalmopathy. The CDR3 length is 17 residues. The germline V gene encodes CDR1 KGHSH and CDR2 LQKENI. The junction had 6 bases not matched to a gene; V was cut back by 5 bases and J by 0 bases. Ophthalmopathy patients had moderate-to-severe active disease, CAS ≥3, NOSPECS ≥4, and disease duration under 3 months. Notes on the study in general: A model built on 13 V-J features separated ophthalmopathy from stable hyperthyroidism. A median about 7 months before onset, the model predicted ophthalmopathy. In blood, most of the thyroid clonotypes expanded above 0.001 were also present.

Researchers amplified the TCR beta CDR3 regions from RNA transcripts. The TCR CDR3 first-round RT-PCR relied on the HTBI primer set. TCRdb reprocessed the multiplex PCR reads via MiXCR and lists one record per CDR3 protein. This sample yields hundreds of thousands of distinct CDR3 sequences, of which more than 20% are seen a single time; roughly a third belongs to the top ten. The source of this sequence is a man aged 30 to 45 with Graves' ophthalmopathy. J is TRBJ2-1 and V is TRBV18; 11 bases map to TRBD2. The sample comprised blood. The CDR3 loop is CASSALAGGNSYNEQFF. CDR3 sequence (DNA): TGTGCCAGCTCAGCCCTAGCGGGAGGAAACTCCTACAATGAGCAGTTCTTC.